The 5 T cell receptor beta chains below all came from one sample that was sequenced in a study of cytomegalovirus exposure and HLA in healthy donors. Researchers ran the PCR with 60 Vbeta and 13 Jbeta primers. Sequencing used immunoSEQ multiplex PCR; TCRdb keeps in-frame clones, though not all of them. This table has 150,000 to 200,000 clones, 84% appearing once. The sequencing input was PBMCs. Every receptor here comes from a boy younger than 18 in good health and CMV-seronegative.

The chain is built from TRBV19 and TRBJ1-2; no firm D call. Germline values: CDR1 LNHDA, CDR2 SQIVND (reference sequence). The ends were cut back, 1 base at V and 8 bases at J, with 17 bases in the middle. This CDR3 comprises 15 residues. CDR3: CASSIALRGAEGYTF. CDR3 nucleotide sequence: TGTGCCAGTAGTATAGCCCTACGGGGTGCTGAGGGCTACACCTTC.

The sample holds a few counts of this clone. V gene TRBV6-5 combines with J gene TRBJ1-2; 7 nucleotides match TRBD1. Germline-derived CDR1 and CDR2 are MNHEY and SVGAGI. The CDR3 is 13 amino acids. With 5 bases clipped from V and 8 bases from J, the junction kept 8 bases outside the gene matches. CDR3 amino acids: CASSTDRVAGYTF. CDR3 DNA: TGTGCCAGCAGTACTGACAGGGTCGCGGGCTACACCTTC.

The chain recombines TRBV2 with TRBJ2-5, with D possibly matching TRBD1 (5 bases). The ends were cut back, 2 bases at V and 1 base at J, with 11 bases in the middle. The CDR3 contains 15 residues. Germline loops: CDR1 SNHLY, CDR2 FYNNEI. The CDR3 DNA is TGTGCCAGCAGTGAACAGGGTTCTCCCCAAGAGACCCAGTACTTC. Translating gives CASSEQGSPQETQYF.

The chain employs TRBV27 and TRBJ1-5; weak D call: TRBD1 (5 bases). Trimming stripped 1 base from V and 6 bases from J, with 13 bases between. This CDR3 is built from 15 residues. CDR1 MNHEY and CDR2 SMNVEV come from the germline V gene (reference sequence). The DNA of the CDR3 is TGTGCCAGCAGTTTATACCCCCGGGGGTTTCAGCCCCAGCATTTT. The encoded protein is CASSLYPRGFQPQHF.

The V and J genes are TRBV30 and TRBJ2-7; 8 bases match TRBD2. This CDR3 has 15 amino acids. With V trimmed by 8 bases and J by 0 bases, 12 bases remained unmatched. CDR1 and CDR2 from the germline V gene are GTSNPN and SVGIG (reference sequence). In nucleotides, the CDR3 is TGTGCCGTTTCGGGGGGGTATGCGAGCTCCTACGAGCAGTACTTC. Amino acid sequence: CAVSGGYASSYEQYF. The full variable domain, with the rest looked up from reference TRBV30 and TRBJ2-7, is SQTIHQWPATLVQPVGSPLSLECTVEGTSNPNLYWYRQAAGRGLQLLFYSVGIGQISSEVPQNLSASRPQDRQFILSSKKLLLSDSGFYLCAVSGGYASSYEQYFGPGTRLTVT.